These T cell receptor beta chains were read from a single sample in a study of cytomegalovirus exposure and HLA in healthy donors. TCRdb's table, derived via immunoSEQ multiplex PCR, lists solely in-frame clones and lacks some. Here the sample spans approximately 140,000 clones, just over 70% being singletons. Sample: PBMCs. The receptors shown here come from a woman aged 60 to 75 in good health and CMV-seropositive. Each CDR3 is given with its conserved first and last residue.

v_gene	j_gene	CDR3aa
TRBV27	TRBJ1-2	CASSAGYGYTF
TRBV7-9	TRBJ1-5	CASSSEFYSNQPQHF
TRBV29-1	TRBJ1-1	CSADLGTVNTEAFF
TRBV25-1	TRBJ1-2	CASSETGGEAYGYTF
TRBV6-6	TRBJ1-5	CASSYPTGNSNQPQHF
TRBV21-1	TRBJ2-5	CASRDRGRVLETQYF
TRBV11-2	TRBJ1-1	CASSWTAQRVTEAFF
TRBV5-1	TRBJ1-2	CASSLDRGDYGYTF
TRBV7-8	TRBJ1-5	CASSSDRGLQPQHF
TRBV14	TRBJ1-2	CASSQMENYGYTF